The clone carrying this T cell receptor (beta chain) was observed a few times. Its antigen is undetermined. These data are taken from a study of response to subunit inactivated influenza vaccine. CDR1 is SGHTA, CDR2 FQGNSA, per germline. Trimming cost V 5 bases and J 7 bases; bases outside gene matches: 6. The length of the CDR3 is 14 residues. In TCRdb, the RT-PCR reads were re-called with MiXCR into one record per CDR3 protein. The profile shows roughly 650,000 distinct CDR3 sequences, 12% to 15% of them singletons. General study results and limits: Researchers suggested that each seasonal influenza vaccination recruits few new T cells.

J is TRBJ2-2 and V is TRBV7-2, with TRBD2 matching 8 bases. Sequenced material: PBMCs from blood, taken 14 to 15 days before vaccination. This receptor was identified in a man aged 45-65 years who received an inactivated influenza vaccine. The CDR3 nucleotides are TGTGCCAGCAGCGCCGGGACTAGAGACGGGGAGCTGTTTTTT. This encodes CASSAGTRDGELFF.